This TCR beta chain is from a study of identical twins. The study's findings and limits: Models underestimated TCR alpha sharing (out-of-frame) in monozygotic twins.

A universal primer site came from template switching; cDNA carried unique molecular identifiers. From the 5' RACE reads, TCRdb called clonotypes with MiXCR, one entry per CDR3 protein. The sample comprises roughly 1.6 million distinct CDR3 sequences, 25% to 35% of which are singletons, and about 0.27% rests with the top ten. This clonotype was picked up a small number of times. Antigen: not known. V was trimmed by 4 bases and J by 4 bases, leaving 11 bases between them. CDR1 and CDR2 from the germline V gene are SGHRS and YFSETQ. The CDR3 is 14 amino acids. The clonotype comes from a newborn girl in good health. What was sequenced was cord blood. The rearrangement joins TRBV5-1 to TRBJ1-4, with D possibly being TRBD1 (6 bases). The CDR3 nucleotides read TGCGCCAGCAGCCAATCAGGGGATAATGAAAAACTGTTTTTT. Residues: CASSQSGDNEKLFF.